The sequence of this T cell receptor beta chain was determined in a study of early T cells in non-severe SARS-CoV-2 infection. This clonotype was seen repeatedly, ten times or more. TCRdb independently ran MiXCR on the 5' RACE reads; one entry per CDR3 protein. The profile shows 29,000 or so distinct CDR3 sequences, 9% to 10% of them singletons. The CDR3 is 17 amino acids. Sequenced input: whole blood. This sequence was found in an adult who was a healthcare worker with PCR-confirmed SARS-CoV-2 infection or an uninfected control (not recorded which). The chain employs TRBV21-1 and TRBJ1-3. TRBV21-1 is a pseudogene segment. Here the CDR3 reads CASSNPERFLSGNTIYF. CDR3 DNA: TGTGCCAGCAGCAATCCGGAGCGATTCCTCTCTGGAAACACCATATATTTT.